The clone carrying this T cell receptor beta chain was counted a few times. The antigen remains unidentified. This entry comes from a study of T cells after yellow fever vaccination. Background on the study: Those fractions that held only low numbers of cells were prepared using the SMART-Seq v4 Ultra Low Input RNA kit.

As TCR cDNA was made by 5'RACE template switching, a universal primer site and UMIs were added. TCRdb re-derived calls from the 5' RACE reads in MiXCR, one entry per CDR3 protein. Of about 360,000 distinct CDR3 sequences in the sample, under 7.5% were seen once. V gave up 3 bases and J gave up 3 bases; unmatched junction bases: 8. CDR1 is SGHRS, CDR2 YFSETQ, per germline. This CDR3 region has 15 residues. General study findings and limits: Reappearing after the booster were most of the clones from primary vaccination (96% CD4, about 87% CD8). Of the clonotypes, a small share occurred in both CD4 and CD8 compartments.

This clonotype was obtained from a man aged 25 to 40 who received the YFV17D yellow fever vaccine. The source was PBMCs, collected 5 days after the yellow fever booster vaccination. The J gene is TRBJ2-7, the V gene TRBV5-1, with TRBD2 matching 8 bases. Here the CDR3 DNA reads TGCGCCAGCAGCTCACAACTAGCGGCTGGCTACGAGCAGTACTTC. Translation: CASSSQLAAGYEQYF.